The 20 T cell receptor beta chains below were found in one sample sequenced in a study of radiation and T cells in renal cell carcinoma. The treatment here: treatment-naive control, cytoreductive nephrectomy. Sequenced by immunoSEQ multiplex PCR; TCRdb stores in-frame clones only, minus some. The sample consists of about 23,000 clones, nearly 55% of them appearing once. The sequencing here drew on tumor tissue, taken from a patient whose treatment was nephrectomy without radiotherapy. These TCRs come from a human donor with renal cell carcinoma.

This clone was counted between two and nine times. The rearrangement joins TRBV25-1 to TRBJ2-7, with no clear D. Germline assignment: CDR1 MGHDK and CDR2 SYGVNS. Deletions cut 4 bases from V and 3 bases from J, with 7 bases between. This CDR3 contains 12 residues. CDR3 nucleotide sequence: TGTGCCAGCAGTGGGTCGGTCTACGAGCAGTACTTC. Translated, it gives CASSGSVYEQYF.

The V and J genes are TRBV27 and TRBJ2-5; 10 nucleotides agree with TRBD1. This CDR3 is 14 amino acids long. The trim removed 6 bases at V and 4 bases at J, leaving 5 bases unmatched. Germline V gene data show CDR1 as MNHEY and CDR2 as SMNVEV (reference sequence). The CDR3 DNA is TGTGCCAGCAGCCGGGACAGGGGCGGAGAGACCCAGTACTTC. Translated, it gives CASSRDRGGETQYF.

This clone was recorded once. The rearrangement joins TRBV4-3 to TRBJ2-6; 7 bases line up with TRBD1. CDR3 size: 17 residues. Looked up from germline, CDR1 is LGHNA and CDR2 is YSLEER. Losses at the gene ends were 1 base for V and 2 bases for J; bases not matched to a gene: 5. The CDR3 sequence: CASSQAPTGAGANVLTF. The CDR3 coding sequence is TGCGCCAGCAGCCAAGCGCCCACAGGGGCTGGGGCCAACGTCCTGACTTTC.

CDR3 residues: CASSQNSYEQYF. The CDR3 region has the DNA TGTGCCAGCAGCCAAAACTCCTACGAGCAGTACTTC. The chain carries TRBV14 and TRBJ2-7; D is unclear. The germline CDR1 and CDR2 sequences are SGHDN and FVKESK. V was shortened by 2 bases and J by 0 bases, with 2 bases between the two germline ends. CDR3 length equals 12 residues. Drawing the rest from reference TRBV14 and TRBJ2-7, the complete variable domain is EAGVTQFPSHSVIEKGQTVTLRCDPISGHDNLYWYRRVMGKEIKFLLHFVKESKQDESGMPNNRFLAERTGGTYSTLKVQPAELEDSGVYFCASSQNSYEQYFGPGTRLTVT.

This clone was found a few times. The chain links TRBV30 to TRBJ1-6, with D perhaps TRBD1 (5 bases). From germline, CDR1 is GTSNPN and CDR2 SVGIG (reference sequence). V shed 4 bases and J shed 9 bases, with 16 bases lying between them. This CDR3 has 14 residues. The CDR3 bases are TGTGCCTGGACTGCCGGGACTGAGGCTTCACCCCTCCACTTT. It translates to CAWTAGTEASPLHF.

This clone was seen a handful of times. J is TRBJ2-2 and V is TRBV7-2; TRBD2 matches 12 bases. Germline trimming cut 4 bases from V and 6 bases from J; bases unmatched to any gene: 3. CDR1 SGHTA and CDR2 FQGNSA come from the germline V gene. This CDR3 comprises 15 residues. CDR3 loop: CASSSSGGAAGELFF. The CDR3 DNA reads TGTGCCAGCAGCTCTAGCGGGGGGGCGGCCGGGGAGCTGTTTTTT.

The CDR3 nucleotides read TGTGCCAGCGGGGACAACTACAATGAGCAGTTCTTC. Amino acid sequence: CASGDNYNEQFF. The rearrangement links TRBV2 to TRBJ2-1; D might be TRBD1 (6 bases). Trimming took off 8 bases at V and 3 bases at J, with 8 bases between the two ends. The CDR3 sequence is 12 residues long. Germline-derived CDR1 and CDR2 are SNHLY and FYNNEI.

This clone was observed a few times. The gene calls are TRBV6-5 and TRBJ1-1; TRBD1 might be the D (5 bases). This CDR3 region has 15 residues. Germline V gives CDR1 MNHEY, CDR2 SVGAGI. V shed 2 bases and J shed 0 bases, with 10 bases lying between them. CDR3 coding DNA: TGTGCCAGCAGTTACGAGGGGCGCATGAACACTGAAGCTTTCTTT. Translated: CASSYEGRMNTEAFF.

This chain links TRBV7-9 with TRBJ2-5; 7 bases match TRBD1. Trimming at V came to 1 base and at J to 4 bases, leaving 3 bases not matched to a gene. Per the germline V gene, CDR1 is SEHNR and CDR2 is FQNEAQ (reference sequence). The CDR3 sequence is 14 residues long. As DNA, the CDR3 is TGTGCCAGCAGCTTAGGGGACAGAAGAGAGACCCAGTACTTC. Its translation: CASSLGDRRETQYF.

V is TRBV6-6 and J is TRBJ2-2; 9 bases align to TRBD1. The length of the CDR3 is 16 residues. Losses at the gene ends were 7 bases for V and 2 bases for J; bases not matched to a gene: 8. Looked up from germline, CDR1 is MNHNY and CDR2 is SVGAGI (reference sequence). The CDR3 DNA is TGTGCCAGCACCATACAGGGACAGGGTAACACCGGGGAGCTGTTTTTT. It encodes CASTIQGQGNTGELFF.

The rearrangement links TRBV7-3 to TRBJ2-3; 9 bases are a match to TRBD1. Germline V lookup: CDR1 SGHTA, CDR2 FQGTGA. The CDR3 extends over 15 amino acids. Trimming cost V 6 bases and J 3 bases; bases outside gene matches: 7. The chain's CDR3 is CASSHRGQFTDTQYF. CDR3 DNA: TGTGCCAGCAGTCACAGGGGGCAATTTACAGATACGCAGTATTTT. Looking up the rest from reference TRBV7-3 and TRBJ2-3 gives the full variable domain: GAGVSQTPSNKVTEKGKYVELRCDPISGHTALYWYRQSLGQGPEFLIYFQGTGAADDSGLPNDRFFAVRPEGSVSTLKIQRTERGDSAVYLCASSHRGQFTDTQYFGPGTRLTVL.

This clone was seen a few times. The CDR3 bases are TGTGCCAGCAGCAACCACAGGGTCTCTGGGGCCAACGTCCTGACTTTC. Translation: CASSNHRVSGANVLTF. The chain combines TRBV9 with TRBJ2-6; the D gene is possibly TRBD1 (6 bases). The germline V and J ends were trimmed by 4 bases and 0 bases, with 11 bases remaining between them. Germline-derived CDR1 and CDR2 are SGDLS and YYNGEE. This CDR3 contains 16 residues.

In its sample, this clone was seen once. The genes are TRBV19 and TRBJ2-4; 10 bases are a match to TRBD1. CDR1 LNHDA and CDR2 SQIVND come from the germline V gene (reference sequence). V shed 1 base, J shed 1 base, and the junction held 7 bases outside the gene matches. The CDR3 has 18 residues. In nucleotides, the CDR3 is TGTGCCAGTAGTATAGCGGGGAGACAGGGGGCGGCCAAAAACATTCAGTACTTC. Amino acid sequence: CASSIAGRQGAAKNIQYF.

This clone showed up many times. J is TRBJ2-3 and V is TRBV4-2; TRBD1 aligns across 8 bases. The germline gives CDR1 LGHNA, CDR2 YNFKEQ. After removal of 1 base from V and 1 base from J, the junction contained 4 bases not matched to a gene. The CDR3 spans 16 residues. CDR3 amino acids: CASSQVGQAGTDTQYF. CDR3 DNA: TGTGCCAGCAGCCAAGTGGGACAGGCCGGCACAGATACGCAGTATTTT.

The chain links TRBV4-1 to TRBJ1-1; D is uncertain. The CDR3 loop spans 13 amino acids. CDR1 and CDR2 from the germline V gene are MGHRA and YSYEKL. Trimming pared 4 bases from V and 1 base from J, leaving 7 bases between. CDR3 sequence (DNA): TGCGCCAGCAGCCTCACGGGGAACACTGAAGCTTTCTTT. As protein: CASSLTGNTEAFF.

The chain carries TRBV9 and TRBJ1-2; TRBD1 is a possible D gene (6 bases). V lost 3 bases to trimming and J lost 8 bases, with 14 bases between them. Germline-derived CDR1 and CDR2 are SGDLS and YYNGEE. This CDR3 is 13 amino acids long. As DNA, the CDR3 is TGTGCCAGCAGCGCGACCGGGACACGAGGCTACACCTTC. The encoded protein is CASSATGTRGYTF.

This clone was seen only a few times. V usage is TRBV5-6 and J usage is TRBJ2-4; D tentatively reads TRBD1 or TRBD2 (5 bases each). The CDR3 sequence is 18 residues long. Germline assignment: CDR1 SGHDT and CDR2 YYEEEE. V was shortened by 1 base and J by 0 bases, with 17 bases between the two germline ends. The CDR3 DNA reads TGTGCCAGCAGCTTGCCAGGGAGCACAGTCGTAGCCAAAAACATTCAGTACTTC. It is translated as CASSLPGSTVVAKNIQYF.

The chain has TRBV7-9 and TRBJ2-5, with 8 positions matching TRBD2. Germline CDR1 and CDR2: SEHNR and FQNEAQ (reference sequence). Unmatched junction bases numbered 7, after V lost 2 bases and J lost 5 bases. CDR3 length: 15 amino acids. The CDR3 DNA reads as TGTGCCAGCAGCTTACGGTCCGGGGGGGGCGAGACCCAGTACTTC. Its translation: CASSLRSGGGETQYF.

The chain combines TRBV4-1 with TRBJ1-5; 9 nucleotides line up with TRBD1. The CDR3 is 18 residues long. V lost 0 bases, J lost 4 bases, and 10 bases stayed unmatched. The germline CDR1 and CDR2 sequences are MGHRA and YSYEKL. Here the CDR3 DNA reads TGCGCCAGCAGCCAAGATCCACCCTGGACAGGGGAAAATCAGCCCCAGCATTTT. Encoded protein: CASSQDPPWTGENQPQHF.

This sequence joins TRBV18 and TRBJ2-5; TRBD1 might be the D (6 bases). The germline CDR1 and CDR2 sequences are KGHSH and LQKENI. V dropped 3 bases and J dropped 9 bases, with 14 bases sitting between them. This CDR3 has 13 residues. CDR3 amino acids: CASSPPGDGAQYF. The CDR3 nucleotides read TGTGCCAGCTCACCCCCAGGGGATGGGGCCCAGTACTTC.